Shown below are 8 T cell receptor beta chains from a single sample sequenced in a study of blood T cell repertoires in COVID-19. Method: immunoSEQ multiplex PCR; TCRdb's copy keeps in-frame clones and lacks some. The sample shows roughly 250,000 clones, approximately 80% of them seen only once. Sequencing input: peripheral blood. The source of these receptors is a woman aged 45-65 years with acute or convalescent COVID-19.

V is TRBV5-6 and J is TRBJ2-2; 11 positions agree with TRBD2. The CDR3 totals 14 residues. Germline-derived CDR1 and CDR2 are SGHDT and YYEEEE. The ends lost 5 bases at V and 3 bases at J; junction bases unmatched: 0. DNA of the CDR3: TGTGCCAGCAGGGGACTAGCGGACACCGGGGAGCTGTTTTTT. It is translated as CASRGLADTGELFF.

The V and J genes are TRBV10-2 and TRBJ2-7; 7 nucleotides line up with TRBD2. The junction had 4 bases not matched to a gene; V was cut back by 6 bases and J by 2 bases. Germline-derived CDR1 and CDR2 are WSHSY and SAAADI. This CDR3 contains 13 residues. The CDR3 sequence is CASRTGTTYEQYF. The CDR3, as DNA: TGCGCCAGCAGAACCGGGACTACCTACGAGCAGTACTTC.

This clone has a single count. CDR3 protein: CASSLDRVGYF. The DNA of the CDR3 is TGTGCCAGCAGCCTGGACAGGGTTGGGTACTTC. The V and J genes are TRBV7-6 and TRBJ2-5, with 8 bases fitting TRBD1. Trimming removed 5 bases from V and 13 bases from J; junction bases left unmatched: 6. CDR3 size: 11 residues. Germline V lookup: CDR1 SGHVS, CDR2 FNYEAQ.

This rearrangement joins TRBV7-8 to TRBJ2-1, with 14 bases that match TRBD2. Per germline, CDR1 SGHVS and CDR2 FQNEAQ. The length of the CDR3 is 15 residues. Unmatched junction bases numbered 5, after V lost 5 bases and J lost 8 bases. The CDR3 DNA is TGTGCCAGCAGCACGGGACTAGCGGGAGAAGATGAGCAGTTCTTC. It encodes CASSTGLAGEDEQFF.

The J gene is TRBJ2-3, the V gene TRBV28, with TRBD1 identical over 10 bases. Germline assignment: CDR1 MDHEN and CDR2 SYDVKM. The CDR3 is 16 amino acids. Losses at the gene ends were 8 bases for V and 5 bases for J; bases not matched to a gene: 13. CDR3 in amino acids: CASGPPGQGIGDTQYF. The CDR3, as DNA: TGTGCCAGCGGACCTCCGGGACAGGGGATTGGAGATACGCAGTATTTT.

The chain has TRBV4-2 and TRBJ1-5; the match to TRBD1 covers 8 bases. The CDR3 spans 16 residues. J lost 8 bases, V lost 1 base, and 10 bases had no gene match. CDR1 is LGHNA and CDR2 is YNFKEQ in the germline V gene. DNA of the CDR3: TGTGCCAGCAGCCAAGCTAAAGGGACAGGTTCAGAGCCCCAGCATTTT. Translating gives CASSQAKGTGSEPQHF.

The V and J genes are TRBV6-4 and TRBJ2-1; 11 bases agree with TRBD1. The junction had 8 bases not matched to a gene; V was cut back by 5 bases and J by 8 bases. In germline, CDR1 is MRHNA, CDR2 SNTAGT. CDR3 length equals 15 residues. CDR3 nucleotide sequence: TGTGCCAGCAGTTACCGGGACAGGGGGATTGATGAGCAGTTCTTC. Translated, it gives CASSYRDRGIDEQFF.

This chain uses TRBV29-1 with TRBJ2-7; a possible D gene is TRBD2 (6 bases). Trimming stripped 1 base from V and 2 bases from J, with 9 bases between. Germline CDR1 SQVTM, CDR2 ANQGSEA. The CDR3 runs 13 residues. CDR3 amino acids: CSVEGDSPYEQYF. CDR3 DNA sequence: TGCAGCGTTGAAGGGGACTCCCCCTACGAGCAGTACTTC.